This record covers a single TCR beta chain. The data belong to a study of blood T cell repertoires in COVID-19. On the study more broadly: Sources were T cells, B-cell-depleted T cells, or PBMCs; the material itself was cDNA or gDNA.

Trimming removed 3 bases at V and 1 base at J, with 13 bases between. The CDR3 has 15 amino acids. Looked up from germline, CDR1 is MNHEY and CDR2 is SVGEGT. Clones were read by immunoSEQ multiplex PCR, and TCRdb kept only the in-frame ones, dropping some. The sample yields fewer than 250,000 clones, roughly 79% seen once. Sequencing was done on a sample of peripheral blood. V and J are TRBV6-2 or TRBV6-3 and TRBJ2-7, with a possible D match to TRBD2 (6 bases). The sequence was collected from a woman of 80 years or more with acute or convalescent COVID-19. CDR3 region: CASSYFFGSSYEQYF. The CDR3 nucleotides read TGTGCCAGCAGTTATTTTTTCGGGAGTTCCTACGAGCAGTACTTC.